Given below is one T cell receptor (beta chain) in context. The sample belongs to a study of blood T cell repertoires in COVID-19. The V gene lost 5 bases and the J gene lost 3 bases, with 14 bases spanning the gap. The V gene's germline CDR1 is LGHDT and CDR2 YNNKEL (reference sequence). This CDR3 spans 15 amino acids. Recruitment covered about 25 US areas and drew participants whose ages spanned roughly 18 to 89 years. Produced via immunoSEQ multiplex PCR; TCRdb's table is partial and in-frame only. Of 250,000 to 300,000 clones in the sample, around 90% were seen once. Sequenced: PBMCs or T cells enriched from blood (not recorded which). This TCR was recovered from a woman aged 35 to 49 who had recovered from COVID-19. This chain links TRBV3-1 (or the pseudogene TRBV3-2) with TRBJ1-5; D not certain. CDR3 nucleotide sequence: TGTGCCAGCAGCTCATCTCGTAGTTACAATCAGCCCCAGCATTTT. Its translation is CASSSSRSYNQPQHF.